These T cell receptor beta chains were read from a single sample in a study of cytomegalovirus exposure and HLA in healthy donors. Assay used: immunoSEQ multiplex PCR; TCRdb lists only in-frame clones, some missing. The table lists under 150,000 clones, about two thirds of them singletons. What was sequenced was PBMCs. The receptors were sampled from a man aged 35 to 55 in good health and CMV-seronegative. Each CDR3 is given with its conserved first and last residue. The D gene is left open where the match is weak. Size values are once, few and many counts, or a class for expanded clones, and some rows have none.

TRBV6-1,TRBJ1-5,.,TRBD1,CASSQTGGDQPQHF,TGTGCCAGCAGTCAGACAGGGGGAGATCAGCCCCAGCATTTT
TRBV4-1,TRBJ1-5,.,.,CASSQPGIGNQPQHF,TGCGCCAGCAGCCAACCGGGGATCGGGAATCAGCCCCAGCATTTT
TRBV2,TRBJ2-1,.,TRBD1,CASSPGTGDYNEQFF,TGTGCCAGCAGCCCCGGGACAGGAGACTACAATGAGCAGTTCTTC
TRBV9,TRBJ2-5,few,.,CASSVGGGLGQETQYF,TGTGCCAGCAGCGTAGGAGGAGGGTTGGGACAAGAGACCCAGTACTTC
TRBV28,TRBJ1-5,few,.,CASSLGQINQPQHF,TGTGCCAGCAGTTTAGGGCAGATCAATCAGCCCCAGCATTTT
TRBV30,TRBJ2-7,.,TRBD1,CAWSIHRGQQYF,TGTGCCTGGAGTATCCACAGGGGCCAGCAGTACTTC
TRBV28,TRBJ2-5,.,.,CASAGETQYF,TGTGCCAGCGCCGGAGAGACCCAGTACTTC
TRBV29-1,TRBJ1-2,.,TRBD1,CSTGQGRDYGYTF,TGCAGCACGGGACAGGGACGGGACTATGGCTACACCTTC
TRBV27,TRBJ2-7,.,TRBD2,CASSTRGGAFREQYF,TGTGCCAGCTCAACTCGCGGGGGGGCCTTTCGCGAGCAGTACTTC
TRBV7-2,TRBJ2-1,.,TRBD2,CASSLTTSGGAYEQFF,TGTGCCAGCAGCTTAACCACTAGCGGGGGGGCCTATGAGCAGTTCTTC
TRBV7-8,TRBJ1-4,.,.,CASRPDRNNEKLFF,TGTGCCAGCAGACCCGACAGGAATAATGAAAAACTGTTTTTT
TRBV2,TRBJ2-7,few,.,CASSDPVGLYEQYF,TGTGCCAGCAGTGACCCGGTCGGGTTATACGAGCAGTACTTC
TRBV25-1,TRBJ2-7,.,.,CASSGGTGAYEQYF,TGTGCCAGCAGTGGGGGGACTGGAGCCTACGAGCAGTACTTC
TRBV5-4,TRBJ2-7,.,.,CASSYLAASSYEQYF,TGTGCCAGCAGCTACCTTGCGGCCAGTTCCTACGAGCAGTACTTC
TRBV2,TRBJ2-7,.,.,CASSGWDIEQYF,TGTGCCAGCAGTGGATGGGACATCGAGCAGTACTTC
TRBV6-1,TRBJ1-2,.,.,CASSEGGGINYGYTF,TGTGCCAGCAGTGAAGGTGGGGGGATAAACTATGGCTACACCTTC
TRBV7-9,TRBJ2-2,once,TRBD1,CASSADRGLYTGELFF,TGTGCCAGCAGCGCGGACAGGGGGCTGTACACCGGGGAGCTGTTTTTT
TRBV9,TRBJ1-5,few,.,CASSVGGGNQPQHF,TGTGCCAGCAGCGTGGGGGGGGGCAATCAGCCCCAGCATTTT
TRBV5-1,TRBJ1-6,.,TRBD1,CASSFGQGNYSPLHF,TGCGCCAGCAGCTTCGGACAGGGGAATTATTCACCCCTCCACTTT
TRBV18,TRBJ1-5,.,TRBD1,CASSTSGTGFNQPQHF,TGTGCCAGCTCAACATCCGGGACAGGGTTCAATCAGCCCCAGCATTTT
TRBV6-6,TRBJ2-1,.,.,CASSPPGVRAGEQFF,TGTGCCAGCAGTCCCCCGGGGGTTAGGGCGGGGGAGCAGTTCTTC
TRBV5-1,TRBJ2-3,.,.,CASSLGQPADTQYF,TGCGCCAGCAGCTTGGGACAGCCTGCAGATACGCAGTATTTT
TRBV18,TRBJ2-2,.,TRBD2,CASSLSGRNTGELFF,TGTGCCAGCTCACTGAGCGGGAGAAACACCGGGGAGCTGTTTTTT
TRBV5-5,TRBJ1-2,.,.,CASSLASYGYTF,TGTGCCAGCAGCTTAGCATCTTATGGCTACACCTTC
TRBV7-8,TRBJ1-5,.,.,CASSLRPGLEPQHF,TGTGCCAGCAGCTTACGACCAGGGTTGGAGCCCCAGCATTTT
TRBV4-2,TRBJ2-4,.,TRBD1,CASSQEQGTIQYF,TGTGCCAGCAGCCAAGAACAGGGGACCATTCAGTACTTC
TRBV28,TRBJ1-5,.,.,CASSLSLSGQPQHF,TGTGCCAGCAGTTTATCATTGTCAGGGCAGCCCCAGCATTTT
TRBV10-1,TRBJ2-5,.,TRBD1,CASSESIAGGDETQYF,TGCGCCAGCAGTGAGTCGATAGCAGGGGGTGATGAGACCCAGTACTTC
TRBV25-1,TRBJ1-3,few,.,CATGGRWGNTIYF,TGTGCCACGGGGGGCCGATGGGGAAACACCATATATTTT
TRBV7-2,TRBJ2-7,few,TRBD1,CASSPQGDREIGF,TGTGCCAGCAGTCCGCAAGGGGACAGGGAGATAGGCTTC